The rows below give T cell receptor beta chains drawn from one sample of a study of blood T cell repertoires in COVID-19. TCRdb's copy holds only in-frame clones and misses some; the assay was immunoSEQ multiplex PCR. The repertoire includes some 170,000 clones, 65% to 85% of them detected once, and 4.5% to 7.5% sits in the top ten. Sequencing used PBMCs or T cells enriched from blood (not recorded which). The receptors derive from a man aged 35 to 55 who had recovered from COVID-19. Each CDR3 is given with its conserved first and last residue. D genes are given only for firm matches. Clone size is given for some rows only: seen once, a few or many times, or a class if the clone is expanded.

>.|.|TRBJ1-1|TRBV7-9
CASSPLTGNTEAFF
TGTGCCAGCAGCCCACTAACAGGGAACACTGAAGCTTTCTTT
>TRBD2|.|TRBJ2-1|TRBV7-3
CASSPRRGGVNEQFF
TGTGCCAGCAGCCCCCGCCGGGGGGGCGTAAATGAGCAGTTCTTC
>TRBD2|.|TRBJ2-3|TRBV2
CASSSSGVGADTQYF
TGTGCCAGCAGTAGTAGCGGGGTTGGGGCAGATACGCAGTATTTT
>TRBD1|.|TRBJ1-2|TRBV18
CASSPAGGVYGYTF
TGTGCCAGCTCACCAGCAGGGGGCGTCTATGGCTACACCTTC
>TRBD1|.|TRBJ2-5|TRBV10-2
CASSAYTGGEETQYF
TGCGCCAGCAGCGCTTACACAGGGGGCGAAGAGACCCAGTACTTC
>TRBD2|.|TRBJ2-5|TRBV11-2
CASSPTSVQTQYF
TGTGCCAGCAGCCCGACTAGCGTGCAGACCCAGTACTTC
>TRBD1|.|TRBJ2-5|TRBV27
CASSPPPTGVGWTQYF
TGTGCCAGCAGTCCGCCCCCCACAGGGGTGGGATGGACCCAGTACTTC
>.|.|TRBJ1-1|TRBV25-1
CASSASSTDTEAFF
TGTGCCAGCAGTGCCTCGAGCACGGACACTGAAGCTTTCTTT
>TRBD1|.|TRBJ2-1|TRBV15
CATRDRVGGDEQFF
TGTGCCACCCGGGACAGGGTCGGGGGCGATGAGCAGTTCTTC
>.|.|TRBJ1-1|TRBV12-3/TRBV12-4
CASGRGTEAFF
TGTGCCAGCGGAAGGGGCACTGAAGCTTTCTTT
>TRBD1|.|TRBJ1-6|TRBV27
CASSNRQGDSPLHF
TGTGCCAGCAGTAATCGACAGGGCGATTCACCCCTCCACTTT
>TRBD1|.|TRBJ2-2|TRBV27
CASSATGDTGELFF
TGTGCCAGCAGCGCTACAGGGGACACCGGGGAGCTGTTTTTT
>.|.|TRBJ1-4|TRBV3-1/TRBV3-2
CASSQPNKGLLNEKLFF
TGTGCCAGCAGCCAACCAAACAAAGGACTCCTTAATGAAAAACTGTTTTTT
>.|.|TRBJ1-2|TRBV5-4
CASSLFPTNGYTF
TGTGCCAGCAGCTTGTTCCCTACCAATGGCTACACCTTC
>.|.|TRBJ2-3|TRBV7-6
CASSLETGFSTDTQYF
TGTGCCAGCAGCTTAGAAACCGGGTTTAGCACAGATACGCAGTATTTT
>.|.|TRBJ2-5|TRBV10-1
CASSAAGFSRETQYF
TGCGCCAGCAGTGCGGCGGGGTTCTCTCGGGAGACCCAGTACTTC
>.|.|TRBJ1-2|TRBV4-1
CASSQAPTDSYGYTF
TGCGCCAGCAGCCAAGCCCCGACAGATTCCTATGGCTACACCTTC
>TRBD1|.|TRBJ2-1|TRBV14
CASSQKGQGAADEQFF
TGTGCCAGCAGCCAAAAGGGACAGGGGGCGGCAGATGAGCAGTTCTTC
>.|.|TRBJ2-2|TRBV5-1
CASSLAGVDTGELFF
TGCGCCAGCAGCTTGGCGGGTGTCGACACCGGGGAGCTGTTTTTT
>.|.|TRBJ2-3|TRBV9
CASSPMGEVPDTQYF
TGTGCCAGCAGCCCGATGGGGGAGGTCCCGGATACGCAGTATTTT
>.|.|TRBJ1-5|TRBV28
CASSLTPYSNQPQHF
TGTGCCAGCAGCCTCACCCCCTATAGCAATCAGCCCCAGCATTTT
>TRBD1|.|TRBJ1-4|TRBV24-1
CATSVLLNVDREEYNEKLFF
TGTGCCACCAGTGTTCTCCTGAACGTGGACAGGGAGGAGTATAATGAAAAACTGTTTTTT
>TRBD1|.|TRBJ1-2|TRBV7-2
CASSLDGQGARGYTF
TGTGCCAGCAGCTTAGATGGACAGGGGGCGCGCGGCTACACCTTC
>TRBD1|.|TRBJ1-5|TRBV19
CASRSRGRSNQPQHF
TGTGCCAGTAGGTCAAGGGGGCGCAGCAATCAGCCCCAGCATTTT
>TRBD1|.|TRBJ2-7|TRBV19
CASSPLPGQSSYEQYF
TGTGCCAGTAGTCCCCTCCCGGGACAGAGCTCCTACGAGCAGTACTTC
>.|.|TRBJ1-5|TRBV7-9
CASTGYLGGLGNQPQHF
TGTGCCAGCACAGGATACTTGGGAGGGCTAGGCAATCAGCCCCAGCATTTT
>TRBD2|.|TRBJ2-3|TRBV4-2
CASSQVQGTSGGNTQYF
TGTGCCAGCAGCCAAGTGCAGGGTACTAGCGGGGGGAATACGCAGTATTTT
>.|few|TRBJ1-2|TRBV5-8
CASSFFGTNYGYTF
TGTGCCAGCAGCTTCTTCGGGACTAACTATGGCTACACCTTC
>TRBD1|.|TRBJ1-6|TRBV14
CASSKGGSPLHF
TGTGCCAGCAGCAAAGGGGGCTCACCCCTCCACTTT
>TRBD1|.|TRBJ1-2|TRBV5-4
CASSSQQGAYGYTF
TGTGCCAGCAGCTCGCAACAGGGGGCCTATGGCTACACCTTC
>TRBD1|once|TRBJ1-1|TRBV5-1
CASSPTGVRVEAFF
TGCGCCAGCAGCCCTACAGGGGTTCGGGTTGAAGCTTTCTTT
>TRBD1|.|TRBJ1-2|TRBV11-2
CASSLDRQTRDRGHGYTF
TGTGCCAGCAGCTTAGATCGCCAAACCCGGGACAGGGGTCACGGCTACACCTTC
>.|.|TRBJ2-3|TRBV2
CASMRDTQYF
TGTGCCAGCATGCGAGATACGCAGTATTTT
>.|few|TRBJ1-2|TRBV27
CAAAYPTGPRSWGYTF
TGTGCCGCCGCCTACCCAACAGGGCCCCGTTCGTGGGGCTACACCTTC
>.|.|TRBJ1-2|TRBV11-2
CASSLGAKKNYGYTF
TGTGCCAGCAGCTTAGGAGCGAAAAAAAACTATGGCTACACCTTC
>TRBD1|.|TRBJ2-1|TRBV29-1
CSFWTGEYNEQFF
TGCAGCTTCTGGACAGGTGAATACAATGAGCAGTTCTTC
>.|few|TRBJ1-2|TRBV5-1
CASSLVVGGDYGYTF
TGCGCCAGCAGCTTGGTCGTCGGGGGGGACTATGGCTACACCTTC
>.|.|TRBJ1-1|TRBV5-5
CASSLGPLLNTEAFF
TGTGCCAGCAGCTTGGGACCGCTACTAAACACTGAAGCTTTCTTT
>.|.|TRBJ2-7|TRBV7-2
CASSLAGAGEQYF
TGTGCCAGCAGCCTCGCGGGGGCGGGTGAGCAGTACTTC
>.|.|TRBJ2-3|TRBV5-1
CASAKTGQDTDTQYF
TGCGCCAGCGCCAAAACGGGACAAGACACAGATACGCAGTATTTT
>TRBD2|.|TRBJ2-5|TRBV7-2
CASRLAGGRRETQYF
TGTGCCAGCCGACTAGCGGGGGGCCGCCGGGAGACCCAGTACTTC
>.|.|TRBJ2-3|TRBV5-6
CASSYDVGSGGTDTQYF
TGTGCCAGCAGCTACGACGTAGGGTCGGGAGGCACAGATACGCAGTATTTT
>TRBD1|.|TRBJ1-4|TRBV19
CASTNPTGGGYNEKLFF
TGTGCCAGTACAAACCCGACAGGGGGCGGTTATAATGAAAAACTGTTTTTT
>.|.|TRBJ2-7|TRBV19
CASSINVEGLGEQYF
TGTGCCAGTAGTATTAACGTTGAGGGTTTGGGCGAGCAGTACTTC
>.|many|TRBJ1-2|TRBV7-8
CASSSSNYGYTF
TGTGCCAGCAGCTCCAGTAACTATGGCTACACCTTC
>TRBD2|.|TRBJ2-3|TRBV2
CASSVGLAGGPYADTQYF
TGTGCCAGCAGTGTCGGACTAGCGGGGGGGCCTTACGCAGATACGCAGTATTTT
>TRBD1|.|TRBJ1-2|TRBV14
CASSRGQGYGYTF
TGTGCCAGCAGCCGAGGACAGGGCTATGGCTACACCTTC
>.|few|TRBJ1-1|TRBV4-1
CASSPQGFNTEAFF
TGCGCCAGCAGCCCGCAGGGGTTCAACACTGAAGCTTTCTTT
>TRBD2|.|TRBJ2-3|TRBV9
CASSAPSGGSDTQYF
TGTGCCAGCAGCGCCCCTAGCGGGGGTTCAGATACGCAGTATTTT
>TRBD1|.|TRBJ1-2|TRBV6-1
CASSEREQGGYTF
TGTGCCAGCAGTGAAAGGGAACAGGGGGGCTACACCTTC
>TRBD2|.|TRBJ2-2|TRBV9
CASSAGGGLAPGELFF
TGTGCCAGCAGCGCCGGGGGGGGACTAGCACCCGGGGAGCTGTTTTTT
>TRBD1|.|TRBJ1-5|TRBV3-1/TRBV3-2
CASSLGQRNQPQHF
TGTGCCAGCAGCCTGGGACAGCGAAATCAGCCCCAGCATTTT
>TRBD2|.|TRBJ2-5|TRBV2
CASSTSGAGKETQYF
TGTGCCAGCAGTACTAGCGGGGCTGGGAAAGAGACCCAGTACTTC
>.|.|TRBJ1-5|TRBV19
CASSSRPGNHVQPQHF
TGTGCCAGTAGTTCGAGACCGGGAAATCACGTTCAGCCCCAGCATTTT
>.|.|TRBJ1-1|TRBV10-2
CASSESRGTEAFF
TGCGCCAGCAGTGAGTCAAGAGGGACTGAAGCTTTCTTT
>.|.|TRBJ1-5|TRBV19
CASSQGMGQPQHF
TGTGCCAGTAGTCAGGGTATGGGTCAGCCCCAGCATTTT